This T cell receptor (beta chain) comes out of a study of shared clonotypes between healthy human individuals. Looked up from germline, CDR1 is KGHSH and CDR2 is LQKENI. The germline V and J ends were trimmed by 3 bases and 0 bases, with 15 bases remaining between them. The CDR3 spans 16 residues. Generated by immunoSEQ multiplex PCR, the TCRdb table keeps only in-frame clones and is missing some. The sample consists of about 1.5 million clones, 96% of them appearing once. This receptor was identified in a man aged 25-45 years in good health. Material: naive CD4+ T cells sorted from blood. As to subset: CD45RA+ positively selected. This chain joins TRBV18 and TRBJ2-7; D tentatively fits TRBD1 or TRBD2 (5 bases each). Written as DNA, the CDR3 is TGTGCCAGCTCACCCCCCGGGACGGCTCGCTCCTACGAGCAGTACTTC. This codes for CASSPPGTARSYEQYF.